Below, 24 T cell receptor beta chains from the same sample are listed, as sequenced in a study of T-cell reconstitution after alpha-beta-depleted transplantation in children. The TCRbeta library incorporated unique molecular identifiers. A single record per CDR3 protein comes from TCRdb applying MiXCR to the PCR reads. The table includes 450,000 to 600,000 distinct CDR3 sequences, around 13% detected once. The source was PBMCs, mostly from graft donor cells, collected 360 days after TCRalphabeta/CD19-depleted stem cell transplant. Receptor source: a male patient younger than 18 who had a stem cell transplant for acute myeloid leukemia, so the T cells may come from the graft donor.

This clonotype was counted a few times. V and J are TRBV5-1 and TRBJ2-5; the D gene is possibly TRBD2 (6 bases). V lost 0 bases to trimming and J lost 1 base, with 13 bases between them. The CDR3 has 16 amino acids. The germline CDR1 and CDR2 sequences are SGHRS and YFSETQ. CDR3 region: CASSLDGRGLQETQYF. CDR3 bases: TGCGCCAGCAGCTTGGATGGAAGGGGACTCCAAGAGACCCAGTACTTC.

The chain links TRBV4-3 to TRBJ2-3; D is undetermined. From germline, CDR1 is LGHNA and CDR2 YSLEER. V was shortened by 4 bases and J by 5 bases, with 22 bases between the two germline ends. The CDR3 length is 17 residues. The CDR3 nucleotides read TGCGCCAGCAGCCCCCTAAGTCGCAGGAGTGGTCAAGATACGCAGTATTTT. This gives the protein CASSPLSRRSGQDTQYF.

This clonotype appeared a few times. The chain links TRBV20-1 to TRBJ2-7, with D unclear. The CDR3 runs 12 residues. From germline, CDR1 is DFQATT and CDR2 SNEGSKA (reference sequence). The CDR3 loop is CHVRQSTYEQYF. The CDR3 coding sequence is TGCCATGTCAGACAAAGTACCTACGAGCAGTACTTC.

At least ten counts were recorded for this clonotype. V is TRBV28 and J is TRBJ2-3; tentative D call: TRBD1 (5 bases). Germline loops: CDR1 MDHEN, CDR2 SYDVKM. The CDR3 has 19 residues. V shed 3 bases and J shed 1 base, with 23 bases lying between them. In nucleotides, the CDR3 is TGTGCCAGCAGTTTCTCTTTGTTTGATGTGGACATTCGCACAGATACGCAGTATTTT. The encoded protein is CASSFSLFDVDIRTDTQYF.

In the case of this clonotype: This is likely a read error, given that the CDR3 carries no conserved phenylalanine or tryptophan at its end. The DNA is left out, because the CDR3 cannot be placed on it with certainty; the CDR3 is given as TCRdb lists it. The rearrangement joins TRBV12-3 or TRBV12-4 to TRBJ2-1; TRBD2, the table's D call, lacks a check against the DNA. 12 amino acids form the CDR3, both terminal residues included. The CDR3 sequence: CASSLGLVEMSI.

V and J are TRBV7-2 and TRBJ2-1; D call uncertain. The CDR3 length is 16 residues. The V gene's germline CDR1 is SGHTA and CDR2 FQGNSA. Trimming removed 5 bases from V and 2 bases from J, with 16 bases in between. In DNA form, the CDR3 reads TGTGCCAGCAGCCACCGACTCTTTCCTACCTACAATGAGCAGTTCTTC. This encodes CASSHRLFPTYNEQFF.

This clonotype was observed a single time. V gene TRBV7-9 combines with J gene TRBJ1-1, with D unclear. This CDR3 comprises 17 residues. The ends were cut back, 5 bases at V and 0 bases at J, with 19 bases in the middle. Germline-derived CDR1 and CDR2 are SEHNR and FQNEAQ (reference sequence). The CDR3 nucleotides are TGTGCCAGCAGCCCAACTGTAAGAGGGTGGATGAACACTGAAGCTTTCTTT. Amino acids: CASSPTVRGWMNTEAFF.

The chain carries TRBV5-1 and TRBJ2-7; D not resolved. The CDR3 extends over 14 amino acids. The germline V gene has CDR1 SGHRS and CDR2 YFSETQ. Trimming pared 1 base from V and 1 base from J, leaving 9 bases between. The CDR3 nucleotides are TGCGCCAGCAGCTTGATTCAAGAATCCTACGAGCAGTACTTC. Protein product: CASSLIQESYEQYF.

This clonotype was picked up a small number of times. The CDR3: CASSLGPQGGYGYTF. Here the CDR3 DNA reads TGTGCCAGCAGCTTGGGCCCACAGGGAGGGTATGGCTACACCTTC. The rearrangement joins TRBV7-3 to TRBJ1-2, with D maybe TRBD1 (6 bases). CDR1 and CDR2 from the germline V gene are SGHTA and FQGTGA. This CDR3 is 15 amino acids long. The V end lost 3 bases, the J end lost 5 bases, and 16 bases lay between the germline ends.

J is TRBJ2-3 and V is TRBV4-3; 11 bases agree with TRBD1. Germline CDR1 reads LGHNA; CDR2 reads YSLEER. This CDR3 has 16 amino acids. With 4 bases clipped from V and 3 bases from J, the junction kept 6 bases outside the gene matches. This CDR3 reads CASSPLGQGATDTQYF. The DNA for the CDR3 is TGCGCCAGCAGCCCGCTAGGACAGGGGGCAACAGATACGCAGTATTTT.

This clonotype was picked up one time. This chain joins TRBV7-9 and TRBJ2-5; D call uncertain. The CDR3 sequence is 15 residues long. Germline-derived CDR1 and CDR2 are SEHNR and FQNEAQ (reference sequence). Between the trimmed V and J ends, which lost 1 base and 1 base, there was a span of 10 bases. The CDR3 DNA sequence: TGTGCCAGCAGCTTAGGACGCCGGCCCCAAGAGACCCAGTACTTC. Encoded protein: CASSLGRRPQETQYF.

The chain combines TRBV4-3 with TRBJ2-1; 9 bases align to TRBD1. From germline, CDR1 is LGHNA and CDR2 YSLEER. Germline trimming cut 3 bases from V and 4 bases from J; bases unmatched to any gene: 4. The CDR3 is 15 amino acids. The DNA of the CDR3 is TGCGCCAGCAGCCAGGGACAGGGTTGGTACAATGAGCAGTTCTTC. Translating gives CASSQGQGWYNEQFF.

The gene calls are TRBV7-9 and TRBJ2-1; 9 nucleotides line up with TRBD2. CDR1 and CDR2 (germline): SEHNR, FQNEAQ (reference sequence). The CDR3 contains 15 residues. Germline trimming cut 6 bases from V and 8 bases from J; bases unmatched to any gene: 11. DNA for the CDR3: TGTGCCAGCAGGTCCCGTCGCGGGAGGGCCTATGAGCAGTTCTTC. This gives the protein CASRSRRGRAYEQFF. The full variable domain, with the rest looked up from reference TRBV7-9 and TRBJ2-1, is DTGVSQNPRHKITKRGQNVTFRCDPISEHNRLYWYRQTLGQGPEFLTYFQNEAQLEKSRLLSDRFSAERPKGSFSTLEIQRTEQGDSAMYLCASRSRRGRAYEQFFGPGTRLTVL.

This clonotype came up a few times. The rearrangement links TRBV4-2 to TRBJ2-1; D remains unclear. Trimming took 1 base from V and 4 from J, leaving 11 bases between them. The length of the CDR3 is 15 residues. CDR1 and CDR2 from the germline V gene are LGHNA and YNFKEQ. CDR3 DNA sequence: TGTGCCAGCAGCCAAGGGGCGGAAGATTACAATGAGCAGTTCTTC. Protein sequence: CASSQGAEDYNEQFF.

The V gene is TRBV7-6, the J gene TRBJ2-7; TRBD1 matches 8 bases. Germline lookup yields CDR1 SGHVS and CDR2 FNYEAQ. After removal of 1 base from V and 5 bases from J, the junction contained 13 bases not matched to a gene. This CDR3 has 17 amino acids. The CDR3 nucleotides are TGTGCCAGCAGCTTAGTAGTTGGGTCAGGGGGCCCCCACGAGCAGTACTTC. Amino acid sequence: CASSLVVGSGGPHEQYF.

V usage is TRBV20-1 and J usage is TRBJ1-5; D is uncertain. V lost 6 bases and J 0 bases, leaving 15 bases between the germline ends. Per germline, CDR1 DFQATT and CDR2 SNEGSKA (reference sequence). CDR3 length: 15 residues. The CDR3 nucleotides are TGCAGTGCGTGGACGGAGAAAAATAGCAATCAGCCCCAGCATTTT. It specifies CSAWTEKNSNQPQHF.

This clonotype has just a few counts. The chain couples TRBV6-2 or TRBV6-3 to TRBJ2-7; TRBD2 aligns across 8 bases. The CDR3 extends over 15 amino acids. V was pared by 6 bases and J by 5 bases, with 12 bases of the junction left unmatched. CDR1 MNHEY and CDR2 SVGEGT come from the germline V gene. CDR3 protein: CASRTISGIRDEQYF. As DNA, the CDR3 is TGTGCCAGCAGGACTATTAGCGGGATCCGCGACGAGCAGTACTTC.

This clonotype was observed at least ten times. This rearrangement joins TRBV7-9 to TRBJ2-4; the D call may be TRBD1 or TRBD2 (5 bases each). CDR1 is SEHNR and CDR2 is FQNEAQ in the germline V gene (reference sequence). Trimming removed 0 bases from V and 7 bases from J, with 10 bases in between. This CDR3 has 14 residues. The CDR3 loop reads CASSLAGWGNIQYF. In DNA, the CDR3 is TGTGCCAGCAGCTTAGCTGGGTGGGGGAACATTCAGTACTTC. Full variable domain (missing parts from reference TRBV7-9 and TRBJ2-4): DTGVSQNPRHKITKRGQNVTFRCDPISEHNRLYWYRQTLGQGPEFLTYFQNEAQLEKSRLLSDRFSAERPKGSFSTLEIQRTEQGDSAMYLCASSLAGWGNIQYFGAGTRLSVL.

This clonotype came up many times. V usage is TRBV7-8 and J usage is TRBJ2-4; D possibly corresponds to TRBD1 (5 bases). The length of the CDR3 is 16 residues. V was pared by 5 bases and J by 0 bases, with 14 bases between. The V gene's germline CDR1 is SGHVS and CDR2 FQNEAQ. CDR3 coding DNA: TGTGCCAGCAGCCAGGGTCGCTTCCTAGCCAAAAACATTCAGTACTTC. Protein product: CASSQGRFLAKNIQYF.

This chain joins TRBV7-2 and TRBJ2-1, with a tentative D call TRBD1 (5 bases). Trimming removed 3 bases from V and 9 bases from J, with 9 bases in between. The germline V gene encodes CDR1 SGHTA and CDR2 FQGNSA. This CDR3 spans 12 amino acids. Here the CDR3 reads CASSFSQGEQFF. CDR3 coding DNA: TGTGCCAGCAGCTTTAGCCAGGGTGAGCAGTTCTTC.

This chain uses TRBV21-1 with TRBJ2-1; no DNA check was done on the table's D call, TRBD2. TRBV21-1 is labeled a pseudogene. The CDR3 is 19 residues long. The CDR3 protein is CASSKPGLAGGRSYNEQFF. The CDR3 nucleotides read TGTGCCAGCAGCAAACCTGGACTAGCGGGGGGCCGCTCCTACAATGAGCAGTTCTTC.

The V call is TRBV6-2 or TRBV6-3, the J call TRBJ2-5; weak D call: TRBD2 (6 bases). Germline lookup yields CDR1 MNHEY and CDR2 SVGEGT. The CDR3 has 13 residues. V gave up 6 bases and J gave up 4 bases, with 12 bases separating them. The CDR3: CASRGGVGETQYF. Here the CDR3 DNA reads TGTGCCAGCAGAGGAGGGGTCGGAGAGACCCAGTACTTC.

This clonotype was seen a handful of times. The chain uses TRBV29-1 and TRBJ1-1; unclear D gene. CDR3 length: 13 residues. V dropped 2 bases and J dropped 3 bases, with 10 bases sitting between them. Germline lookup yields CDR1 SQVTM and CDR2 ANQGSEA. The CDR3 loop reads CSVERQYDTEAFF. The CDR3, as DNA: TGCAGCGTTGAACGTCAGTATGACACTGAAGCTTTCTTT.

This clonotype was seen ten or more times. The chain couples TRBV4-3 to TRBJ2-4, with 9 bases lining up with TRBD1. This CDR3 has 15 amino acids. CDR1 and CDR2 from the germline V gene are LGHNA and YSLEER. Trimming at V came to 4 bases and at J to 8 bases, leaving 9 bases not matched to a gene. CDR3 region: CASSLRDREGDIQYF. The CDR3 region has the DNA TGCGCCAGCAGCCTTCGGGACAGGGAGGGGGACATTCAGTACTTC.